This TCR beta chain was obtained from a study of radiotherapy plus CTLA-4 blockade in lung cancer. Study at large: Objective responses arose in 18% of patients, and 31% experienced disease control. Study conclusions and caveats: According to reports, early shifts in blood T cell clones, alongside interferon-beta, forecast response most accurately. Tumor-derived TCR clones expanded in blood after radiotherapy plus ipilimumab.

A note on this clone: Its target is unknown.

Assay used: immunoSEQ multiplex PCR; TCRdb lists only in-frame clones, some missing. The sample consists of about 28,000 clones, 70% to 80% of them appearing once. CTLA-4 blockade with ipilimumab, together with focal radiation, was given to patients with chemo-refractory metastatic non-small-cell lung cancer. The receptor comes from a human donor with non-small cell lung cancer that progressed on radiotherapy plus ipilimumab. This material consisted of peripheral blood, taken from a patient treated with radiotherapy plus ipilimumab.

The CDR3 DNA is TGTGCCAGCAGTGGTAGGGCGGCGTCCGACTACGAGCAGTACTTC. Amino acid sequence: CASSGRAASDYEQYF. The rearrangement uses TRBV6-1 and TRBJ2-7, with D unclear. V lost 4 bases and J 3 bases, leaving 16 bases between the germline ends. Per the germline V gene, CDR1 is MNHNS and CDR2 is SASEGT. The CDR3 has 15 residues.